The source of this TCR beta chain is a study of T cells in Graves' hyperthyroidism and ophthalmopathy (dated by TCRdb to the late 2010s). Regarding the research as a whole: Peripheral blood samples were taken at the time of initial diagnosis, prior to any treatment. To identify distinguishing TCR V-J signatures, a discovery cohort of about a hundred patients was used, comprising some 45 with Graves' ophthalmopathy and some 60 with stable Graves' hyperthyroidism. Once sampling was done, hyperthyroidism patients were given methimazole at a starting dose of 30 mg daily, whereas ophthalmopathy patients were given high-dose intravenous methylprednisolone. The paper reports TCR Vbeta CDR3 sequencing of 140 or so peripheral blood samples: around 45 ophthalmopathy, roughly 74 hyperthyroidism and around 17 progressor patients. In several Graves' hyperthyroidism patients, the study also compared T-cell repertoires from thyroid tissue with T-cell repertoires from blood. An independent validation cohort of 18 to 20 hyperthyroidism patients and approximately 17 patients who later progressed to ophthalmopathy tested prospective prediction of ophthalmopathy. The 100 discovery patients were randomly split 7:3 into training and test sets.

This clonotype has only a few counts. Its binding antigen is unknown. Qualities for individual bases were not recorded, and no much larger clone is one base off. Stable Graves' hyperthyroidism was defined as the absence of progression to ophthalmopathy over 18 months of follow-up. Hyperthyroidism patients were newly diagnosed, with disease duration under 2 months, and aged 18 to 65 years. Any patient with an uncontrolled infection, another autoimmune disease, pregnancy or lactation was excluded. Clinical symptoms, serum thyroxine and TRAb, thyroid ultrasound, and orbital computed tomography formed the basis for the diagnoses. Ficoll-Paque density gradient centrifugation was used to isolate PBMCs from 8.5 to 10 ml of fresh peripheral blood. Total RNA was extracted using Trizol reagent, and RNA quality was assessed on an Agilent 2100 Bioanalyzer. The germline V gene (reference sequence) specifies GTSNPN as CDR1 and SVGIG as CDR2. V has 3 bases trimmed and J has 3 bases trimmed; junction bases matching no gene number 3. The CDR3 sequence holds 14 residues, the cysteine and phenylalanine included. Of all the DNA, just the CDR3 is kept, 42 bases in frame from base 1.

Overall study outcomes, separate from this receptor: Most expanded thyroid clonotypes (frequency above 0.001) were also detected in blood, a finding suggesting that blood repertoires may reflect thyroid immune responses. During validation, the model predicted progression to ophthalmopathy a median of about 5.9 months ahead of onset, with roughly 65% sensitivity and almost 75% specificity. Sample size was not statistically predetermined, and investigators were not blinded to group allocation. Ophthalmopathy was separated from stable hyperthyroidism by a 13 V-J signature model, with approximately 89% sensitivity and 81% to 82% specificity obtained in cross-validation and 80%/75% obtained in testing.

TCR beta CDR3 regions were amplified from RNA transcripts. The TCR CDR3 was subjected to a first round of RT-PCR using the HTBI primer set and the Qiagen OneStep RT-PCR kit. Libraries were constructed in a second round of multiplex PCR, after which size selection and purification were performed. Paired-end sequencing of the libraries was performed with 100 bp reads on an Illumina HiSeq2000. The study's processing was this. SOAPnuke was used to process the raw data, throwing out any read that contained adapters or uncalled bases, had a mean Phred below 15, or lacked an exact constant-primer or identifier match. COPE v1.2.5 was used to merge high-quality paired reads, and clonotypes were defined as unique nucleotide sequences. Clonotypes were aligned to IMGT TRBV, TRBD and TRBJ reference segments using MiTCR v1.1. The analysis included only V-J combinations with a frequency above 0.0001, which together covered roughly 99% of the repertoires. A TCS score was defined as the ratio between F50 (clonal expansion) and ExV (chaos), using BLOSUM62-based TCRdist between CDR3 peptides within each V-J. Welch's t-statistics and random forest reduced fewer than 550 V-J features to 10 to 15, which were used in a naive Bayes classifier (R e1071). The public reads were quality trimmed at Q25 with fastp and then assembled into clones with MiXCR by TCRdb, keeping productive beta chains. Every entry covers one CDR3 protein and lists the most common genes and DNA from its rows. TCRdb's processing, not the authors' own work, is the source of the V and J calls. The sample table records approximately 410,000 distinct CDR3 sequences; approximately 14% of these occur just once. Of the sample, 4% to 6.5% falls within the top ten clones.

This receptor chain uses TRBV30 and TRBJ2-7; 12 bases in the middle match TRBD2. Source material: blood. The TCR originated in a woman aged 18-29 years with Graves' hyperthyroidism. CDR3 protein: CAWRKLAGGYEQYF. The DNA sequence is given as TGTGCCTGGAGAAAACTAGCGGGAGGCTACGAGCAGTACTTC.